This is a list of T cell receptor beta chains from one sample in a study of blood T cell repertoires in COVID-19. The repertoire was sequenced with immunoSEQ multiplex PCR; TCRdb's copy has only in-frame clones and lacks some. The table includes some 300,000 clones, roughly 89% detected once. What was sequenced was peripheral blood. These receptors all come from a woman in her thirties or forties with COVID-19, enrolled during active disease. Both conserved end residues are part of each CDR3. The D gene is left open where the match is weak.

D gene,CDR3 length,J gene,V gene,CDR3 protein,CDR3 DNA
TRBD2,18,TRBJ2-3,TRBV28,CASTPAGTSGGPPDTQYF,TGTGCCAGCACCCCGGCCGGGACTAGCGGGGGGCCACCGGATACGCAGTATTTT
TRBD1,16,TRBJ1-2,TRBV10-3,CAISEGGTGGYYGYTF,TGTGCCATCAGTGAAGGAGGGACAGGCGGGTACTATGGCTACACCTTC
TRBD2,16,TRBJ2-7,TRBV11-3,CASSTAPTSGGSKQYF,TGTGCCAGCAGCACTGCCCCGACTAGCGGGGGGAGCAAGCAGTACTTC
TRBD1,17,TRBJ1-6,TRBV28,CASSLSPTGGIGSPLHF,TGTGCCAGCAGTTTAAGCCCGACAGGGGGGATAGGTTCACCCCTCCACTTT
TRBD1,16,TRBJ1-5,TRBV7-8,CASSPRTGFSNQPQHF,TGTGCCAGCAGCCCACGGACAGGTTTTAGCAATCAGCCCCAGCATTTT
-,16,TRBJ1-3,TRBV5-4,CASSSGGGSSGNTIYF,TGTGCCAGCAGCTCGGGCGGGGGTAGCTCTGGAAACACCATATATTTT
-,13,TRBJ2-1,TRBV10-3,CAISEPIDRKQFF,TGTGCCATCAGTGAACCCATCGACAGGAAGCAGTTCTTC
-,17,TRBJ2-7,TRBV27,CASSSVKGIRGVYEQYF,TGTGCCAGCAGTTCGGTCAAGGGTATCAGGGGGGTCTACGAGCAGTACTTC
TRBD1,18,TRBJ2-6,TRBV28,CASSSLGTGVRGANVLTF,TGTGCCAGCAGTTCCCTAGGGACAGGGGTTCGTGGGGCCAACGTCCTGACTTTC
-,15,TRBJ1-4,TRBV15,CATSRSPPGDEKLFF,TGTGCCACCAGCAGATCCCCACCAGGGGATGAAAAACTGTTTTTT
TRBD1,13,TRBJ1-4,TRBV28,CASSRQGPEKLFF,TGTGCCAGCAGTCGACAGGGTCCGGAAAAACTGTTTTTT
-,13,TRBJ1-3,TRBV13,CASSLFTGNTIYF,TGTGCCAGCAGCTTATTTACTGGAAACACCATATATTTT
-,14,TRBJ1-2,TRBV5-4,CASSLVGAAGGYTF,TGTGCCAGCAGCTTGGTGGGGGCGGCGGGCGGCTACACCTTC
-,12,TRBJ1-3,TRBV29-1,CSGKLYGNTIYF,TGCAGCGGAAAGCTTTATGGAAACACCATATATTTT
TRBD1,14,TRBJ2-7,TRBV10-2,CASSEVTGGGEQYF,TGCGCCAGCAGTGAGGTGACAGGGGGCGGCGAGCAGTACTTC
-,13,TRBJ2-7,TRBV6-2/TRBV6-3,CASSYSRPYEQYF,TGTGCCAGCAGTTACTCGCGGCCCTACGAGCAGTACTTC
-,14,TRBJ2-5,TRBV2,CASSEVRGQETQYF,TGTGCCAGCAGTGAGGTCCGGGGCCAAGAGACCCAGTACTTC
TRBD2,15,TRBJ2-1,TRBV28,CASSLRGTSHNEQFF,TGTGCCAGCAGTTTAAGGGGGACTAGTCACAATGAGCAGTTCTTC
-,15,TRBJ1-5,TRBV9,CASSASTDGHQPQHF,TGTGCCAGCAGCGCCTCGACGGATGGGCATCAGCCCCAGCATTTT
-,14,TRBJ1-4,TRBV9,CASSPQQVNEKLFF,TGTGCCAGCAGCCCTCAACAGGTTAATGAAAAACTGTTTTTT
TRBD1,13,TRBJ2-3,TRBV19,CAVGGQGTDTQYF,TGTGCCGTAGGGGGACAGGGCACAGATACGCAGTATTTT
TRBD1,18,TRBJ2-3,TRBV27,CASSLTFTGGGSTDTQYF,TGTGCCAGCAGTTTAACCTTTACAGGGGGTGGGAGCACAGATACGCAGTATTTT
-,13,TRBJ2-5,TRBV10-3,CAIRPVAEETQYF,TGTGCCATCAGGCCCGTAGCAGAAGAGACCCAGTACTTC